The source of this T cell receptor (beta chain) is a study of T cells in Graves' hyperthyroidism and ophthalmopathy. Using RNA transcripts as the source, TCR beta CDR3 regions were amplified. The HTBI primer set drove a first-round RT-PCR of the TCR CDR3. TCRdb reprocessed the multiplex PCR reads with MiXCR, giving one entry per CDR3 protein. Counted here are 450,000 to 700,000 distinct CDR3 sequences, 35% to 55% occurring once; the ten biggest clones make up around 20%. This clonotype was recorded at least ten times. Germline CDR1 SGHTA, CDR2 FQGNSA. V lost 6 bases and J lost 1; bases outside the gene matches: 26. The CDR3 contains 22 residues. Patients having uncontrolled infection, another autoimmune disease, pregnancy or lactation were not included.

The receptor's source is an adult woman with Graves' disease, either hyperthyroidism or ophthalmopathy (not recorded which). The material sequenced was peripheral blood or thyroid tissue (not recorded which). V is TRBV7-2 and J is TRBJ2-2; 7 bases are a match to TRBD1. The CDR3 DNA reads TGTGCCAGCAGACCCCCCTTGGCACAGGGGCCCCTGGGAACCATGAACACCGGGGAGCTGTTTTTT. Translation: CASRPPLAQGPLGTMNTGELFF.